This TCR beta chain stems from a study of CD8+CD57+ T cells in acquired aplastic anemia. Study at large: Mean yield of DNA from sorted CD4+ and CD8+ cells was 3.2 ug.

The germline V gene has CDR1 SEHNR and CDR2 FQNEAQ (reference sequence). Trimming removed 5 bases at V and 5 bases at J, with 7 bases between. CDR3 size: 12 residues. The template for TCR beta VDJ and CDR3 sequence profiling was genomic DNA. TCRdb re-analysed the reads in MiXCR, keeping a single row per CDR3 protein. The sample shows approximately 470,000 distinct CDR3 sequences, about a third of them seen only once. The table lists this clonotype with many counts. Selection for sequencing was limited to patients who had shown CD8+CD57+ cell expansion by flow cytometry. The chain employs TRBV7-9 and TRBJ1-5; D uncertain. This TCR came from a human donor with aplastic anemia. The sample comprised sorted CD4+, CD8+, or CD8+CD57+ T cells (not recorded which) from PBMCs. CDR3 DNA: TGTGCCAGCAGCCCAGAGGATCAGCCCCAGCATTTT. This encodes CASSPEDQPQHF.